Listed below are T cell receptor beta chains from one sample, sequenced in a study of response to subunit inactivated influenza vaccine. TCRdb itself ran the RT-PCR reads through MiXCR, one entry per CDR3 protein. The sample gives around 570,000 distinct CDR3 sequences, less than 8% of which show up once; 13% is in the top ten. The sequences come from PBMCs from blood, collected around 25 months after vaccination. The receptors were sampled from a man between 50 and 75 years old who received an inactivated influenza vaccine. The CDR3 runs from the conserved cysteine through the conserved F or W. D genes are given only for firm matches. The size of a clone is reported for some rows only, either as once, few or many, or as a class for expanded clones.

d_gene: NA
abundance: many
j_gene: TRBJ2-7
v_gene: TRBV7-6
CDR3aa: CASSLPGVNEQYF
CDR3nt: TGTGCCAGCAGCTTGCCAGGGGTCAACGAGCAGTACTTC

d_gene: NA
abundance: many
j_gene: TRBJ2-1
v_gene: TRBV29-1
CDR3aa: CSVEGQDNSYNEQFF
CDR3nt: TGCAGCGTTGAAGGACAGGACAACTCCTACAATGAGCAGTTCTTC

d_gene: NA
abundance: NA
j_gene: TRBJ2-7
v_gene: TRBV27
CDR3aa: CASTRKGAAADEQYF
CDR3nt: TGTGCCAGCACCCGCAAAGGGGCCGCGGCAGACGAGCAGTACTTC

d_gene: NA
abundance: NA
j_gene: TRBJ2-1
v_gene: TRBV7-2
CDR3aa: CASIPGLVGDEQFF
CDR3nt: TGTGCCAGCATCCCAGGGCTAGTGGGGGATGAGCAGTTCTTC

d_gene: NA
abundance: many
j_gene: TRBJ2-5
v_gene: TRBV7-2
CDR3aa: CASRGQETQYF
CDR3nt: TGTGCCAGCAGGGGGCAAGAGACCCAGTACTTC

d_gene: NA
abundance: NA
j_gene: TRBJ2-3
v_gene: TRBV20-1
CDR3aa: CSARDDRLLASVGTDTQYF
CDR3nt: TGCAGTGCTAGAGATGATAGGCTCCTAGCGTCGGTGGGCACAGATACGCAGTATTTT

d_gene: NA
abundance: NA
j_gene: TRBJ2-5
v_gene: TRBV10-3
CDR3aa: CAISATSAKETQYF
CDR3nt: TGTGCCATCAGTGCGACTAGTGCTAAAGAGACCCAGTACTTC

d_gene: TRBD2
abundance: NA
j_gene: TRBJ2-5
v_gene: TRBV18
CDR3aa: CASSPRGGDQETRYF
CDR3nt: TGTGCCAGCTCACCACGCGGGGGGGATCAAGAGACCCGGTACTTC

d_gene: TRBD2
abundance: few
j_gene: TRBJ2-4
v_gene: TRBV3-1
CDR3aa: CASSQGAGPRALQYF
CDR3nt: TGTGCCAGCAGCCAGGGAGCGGGGCCCCGAGCTCTTCAGTACTTC

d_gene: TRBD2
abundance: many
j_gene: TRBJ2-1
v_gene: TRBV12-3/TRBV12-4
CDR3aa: CASSALAGVFNEQFF
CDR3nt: TGTGCCAGCAGTGCACTAGCGGGGGTTTTCAATGAGCAGTTCTTC